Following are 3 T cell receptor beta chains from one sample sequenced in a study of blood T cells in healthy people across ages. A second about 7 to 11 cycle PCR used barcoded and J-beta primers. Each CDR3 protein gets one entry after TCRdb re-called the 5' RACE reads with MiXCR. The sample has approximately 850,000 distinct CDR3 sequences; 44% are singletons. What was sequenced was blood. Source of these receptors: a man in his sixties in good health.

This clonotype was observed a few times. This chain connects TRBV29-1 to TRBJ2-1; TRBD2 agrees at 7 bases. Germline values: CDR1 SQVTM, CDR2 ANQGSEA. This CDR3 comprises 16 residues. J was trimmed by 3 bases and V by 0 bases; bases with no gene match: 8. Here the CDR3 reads CSVEDLAGEYYNEQFF. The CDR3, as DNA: TGCAGCGTTGAAGATCTCGCGGGGGAGTACTACAATGAGCAGTTCTTC.

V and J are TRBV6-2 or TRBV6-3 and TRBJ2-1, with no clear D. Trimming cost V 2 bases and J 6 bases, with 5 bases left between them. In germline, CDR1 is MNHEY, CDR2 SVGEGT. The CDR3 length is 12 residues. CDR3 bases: TGTGCCAGCAGTTACCCGAGCAATGAGCAGTTCTTC. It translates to CASSYPSNEQFF.

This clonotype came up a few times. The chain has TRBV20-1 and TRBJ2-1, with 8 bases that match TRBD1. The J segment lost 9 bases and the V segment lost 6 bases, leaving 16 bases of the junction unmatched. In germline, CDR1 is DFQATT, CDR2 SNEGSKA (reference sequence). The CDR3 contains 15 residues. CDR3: CSARQGRGIDGEQFF. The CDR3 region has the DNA TGCAGTGCCCGACAGGGGAGAGGGATTGACGGTGAGCAGTTCTTC.